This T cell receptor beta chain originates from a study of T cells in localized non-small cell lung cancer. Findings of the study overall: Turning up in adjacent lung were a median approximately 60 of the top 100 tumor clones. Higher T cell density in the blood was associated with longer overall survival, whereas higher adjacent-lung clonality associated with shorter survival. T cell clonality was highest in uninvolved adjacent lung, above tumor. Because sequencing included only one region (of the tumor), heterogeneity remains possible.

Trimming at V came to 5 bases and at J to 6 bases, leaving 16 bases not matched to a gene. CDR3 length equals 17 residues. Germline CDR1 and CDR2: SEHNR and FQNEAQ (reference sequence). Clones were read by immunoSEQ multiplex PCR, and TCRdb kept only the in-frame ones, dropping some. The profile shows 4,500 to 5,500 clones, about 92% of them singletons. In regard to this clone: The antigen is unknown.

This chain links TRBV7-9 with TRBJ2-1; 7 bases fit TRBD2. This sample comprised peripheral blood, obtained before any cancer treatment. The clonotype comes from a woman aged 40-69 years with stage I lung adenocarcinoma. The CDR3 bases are TGTGCCAGCAGCCGCTTTTCTGTGGCGGGACTATCCAATGAGCAGTTCTTC. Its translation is CASSRFSVAGLSNEQFF.